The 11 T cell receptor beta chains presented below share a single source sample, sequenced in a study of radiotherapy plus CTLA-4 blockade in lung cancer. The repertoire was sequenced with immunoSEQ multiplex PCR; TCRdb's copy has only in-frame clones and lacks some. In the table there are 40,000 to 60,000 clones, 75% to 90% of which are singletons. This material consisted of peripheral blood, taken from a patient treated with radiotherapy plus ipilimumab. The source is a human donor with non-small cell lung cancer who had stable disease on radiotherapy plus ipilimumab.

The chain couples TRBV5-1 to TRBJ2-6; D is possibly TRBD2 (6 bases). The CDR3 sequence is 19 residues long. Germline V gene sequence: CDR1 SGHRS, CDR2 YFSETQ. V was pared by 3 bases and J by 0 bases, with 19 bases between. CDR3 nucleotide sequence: TGCGCCAGCAGCTACCCTAGCGATGGACCCCACTCTGGGGCCAACGTCCTGACTTTC. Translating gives CASSYPSDGPHSGANVLTF.

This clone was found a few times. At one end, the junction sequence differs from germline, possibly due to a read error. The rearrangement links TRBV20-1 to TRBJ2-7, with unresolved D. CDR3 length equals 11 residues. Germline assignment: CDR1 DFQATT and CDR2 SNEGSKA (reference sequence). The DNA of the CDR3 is TGCAGTGCTAGAGATCCTCCGGTTTTGGACTTC. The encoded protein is CSARDPPVLDF.

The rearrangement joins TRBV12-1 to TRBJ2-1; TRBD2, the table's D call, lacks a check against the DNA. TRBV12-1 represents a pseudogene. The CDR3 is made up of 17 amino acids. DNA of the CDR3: TGTGCCAGCAGATCTTCTAGTGAGGGCGGGAGGGCCGTGGAGCAGTTCTTC. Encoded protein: CASRSSSEGGRAVEQFF.

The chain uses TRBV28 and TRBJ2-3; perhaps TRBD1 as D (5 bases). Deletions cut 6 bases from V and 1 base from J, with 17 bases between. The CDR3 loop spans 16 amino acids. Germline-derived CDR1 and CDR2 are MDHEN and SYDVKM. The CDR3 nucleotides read TGTGCCAGCAGCCCCAGGGTAGGGATGGGCACAGATACGCAGTATTTT. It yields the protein CASSPRVGMGTDTQYF.

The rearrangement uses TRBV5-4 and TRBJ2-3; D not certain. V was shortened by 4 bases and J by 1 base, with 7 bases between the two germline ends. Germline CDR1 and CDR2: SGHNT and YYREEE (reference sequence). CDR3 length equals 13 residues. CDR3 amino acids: CASSIPGTDTQYF. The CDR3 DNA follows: TGTGCCAGCAGCATACCGGGCACAGATACGCAGTATTTT.

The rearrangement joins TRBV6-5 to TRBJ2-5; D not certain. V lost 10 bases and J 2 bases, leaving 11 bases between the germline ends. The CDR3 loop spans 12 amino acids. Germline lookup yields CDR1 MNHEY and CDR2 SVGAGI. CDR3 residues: CATLGQQETQYF. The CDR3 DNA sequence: TGTGCCACCCTTGGGCAGCAAGAGACCCAGTACTTC.

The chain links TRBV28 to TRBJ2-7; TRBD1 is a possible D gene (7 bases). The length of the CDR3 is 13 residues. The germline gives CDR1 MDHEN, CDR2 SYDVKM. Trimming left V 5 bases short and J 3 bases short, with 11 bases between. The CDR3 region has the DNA TGTGCCAGCAGTCCAGGGGGGTACTACGAGCAGTACTTC. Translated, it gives CASSPGGYYEQYF.

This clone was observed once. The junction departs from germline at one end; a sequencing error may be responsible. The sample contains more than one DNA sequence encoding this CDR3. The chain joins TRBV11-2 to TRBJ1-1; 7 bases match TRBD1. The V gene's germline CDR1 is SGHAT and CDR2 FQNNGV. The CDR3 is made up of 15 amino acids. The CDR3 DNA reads TGTGCCAGCAACTCTCTCAGGGGGGAACTCACTGAGGCTTTCTTT. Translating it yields CASNSLRGELTEAFF.

In nucleotides, the CDR3 is TGCGCCACCTCCTCCGGACTACAAAATCAACGGGAGCAGTACTTC. Amino acids: CATSSGLQNQREQYF. The rearrangement joins TRBV10-1 to TRBJ2-7; tentatively, D is TRBD2 (6 bases). Trimming took off 10 bases at V and 7 bases at J, with 26 bases between the two ends. Germline V gene lookup returns CDR1 WNHNN and CDR2 SYGVQD (reference sequence). This CDR3 contains 15 residues.

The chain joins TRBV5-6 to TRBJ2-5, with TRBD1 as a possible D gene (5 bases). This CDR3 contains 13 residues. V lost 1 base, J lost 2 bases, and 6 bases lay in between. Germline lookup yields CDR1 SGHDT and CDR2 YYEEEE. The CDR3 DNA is TGTGCCAGCAGCTTGCAGGGTCAAGAGACCCAGTACTTC. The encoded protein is CASSLQGQETQYF.

The DNA of the CDR3 is TGTGCCAGCAGTTTCTCAGCGGGGGACTTAGAGCAGTACTTC. This translates into CASSFSAGDLEQYF. The J gene is TRBJ2-7, the V gene TRBV28, with 8 bases matching TRBD2. Germline-derived CDR1 and CDR2 are MDHEN and SYDVKM. The CDR3 totals 14 residues. With V trimmed by 3 bases and J by 7 bases, 8 bases remained unmatched.